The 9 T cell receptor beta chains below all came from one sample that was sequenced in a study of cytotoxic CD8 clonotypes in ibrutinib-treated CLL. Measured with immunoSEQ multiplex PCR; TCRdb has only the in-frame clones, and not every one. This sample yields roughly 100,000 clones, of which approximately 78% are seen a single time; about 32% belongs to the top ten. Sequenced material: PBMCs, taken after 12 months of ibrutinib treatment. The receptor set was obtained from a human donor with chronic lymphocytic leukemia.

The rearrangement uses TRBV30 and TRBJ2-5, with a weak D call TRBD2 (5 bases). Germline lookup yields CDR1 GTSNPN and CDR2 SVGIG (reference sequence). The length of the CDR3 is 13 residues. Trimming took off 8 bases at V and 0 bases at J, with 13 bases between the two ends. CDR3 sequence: CATGEGYQETQYF. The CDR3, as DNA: TGTGCCACCGGGGAAGGGTACCAAGAGACCCAGTACTTC.

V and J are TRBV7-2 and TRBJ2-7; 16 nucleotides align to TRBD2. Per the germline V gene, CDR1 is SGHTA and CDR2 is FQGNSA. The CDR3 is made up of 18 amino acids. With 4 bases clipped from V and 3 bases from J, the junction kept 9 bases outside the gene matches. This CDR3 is CASSSGLAGGVTLYEQYF. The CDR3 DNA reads TGTGCCAGCAGCTCGGGACTAGCGGGGGGGGTGACCCTCTACGAGCAGTACTTC.

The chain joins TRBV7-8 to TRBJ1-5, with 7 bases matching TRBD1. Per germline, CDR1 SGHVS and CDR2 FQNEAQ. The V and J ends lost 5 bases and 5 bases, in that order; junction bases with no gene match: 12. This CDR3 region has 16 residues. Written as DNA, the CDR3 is TGTGCCAGCAGCCTACGAGGGGGCAGGGCCTATCAGCCCCAGCATTTT. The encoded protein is CASSLRGGRAYQPQHF.

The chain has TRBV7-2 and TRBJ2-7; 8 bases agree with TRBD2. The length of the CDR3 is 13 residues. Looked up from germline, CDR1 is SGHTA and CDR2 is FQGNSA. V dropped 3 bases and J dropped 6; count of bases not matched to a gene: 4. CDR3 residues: CASSFGLASEQYF. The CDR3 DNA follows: TGTGCCAGCAGCTTCGGACTAGCTAGCGAGCAGTACTTC.

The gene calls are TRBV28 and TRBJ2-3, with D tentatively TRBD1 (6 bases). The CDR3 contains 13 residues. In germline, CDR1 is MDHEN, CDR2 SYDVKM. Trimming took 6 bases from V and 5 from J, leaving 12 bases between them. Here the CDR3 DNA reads TGTGCCAGCAGCCTCGACAGGAAAGATACGCAGTATTTT. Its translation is CASSLDRKDTQYF.

CDR3 residues: CASSLKIGYNEQFF. The CDR3 nucleotides read TGTGCCAGCAGCTTAAAGATCGGATACAATGAGCAGTTCTTC. The rearrangement links TRBV7-3 to TRBJ2-1, with no clear D. V lost 1 base, J lost 4 bases, and 8 bases lay in between. This CDR3 is built from 14 residues. Germline V gene lookup returns CDR1 SGHTA and CDR2 FQGTGA.

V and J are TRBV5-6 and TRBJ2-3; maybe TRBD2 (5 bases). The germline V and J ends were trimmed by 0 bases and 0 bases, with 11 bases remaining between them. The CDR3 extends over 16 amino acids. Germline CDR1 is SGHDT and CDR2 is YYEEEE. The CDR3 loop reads CASSLGLSASTDTQYF. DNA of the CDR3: TGTGCCAGCAGCTTGGGACTATCAGCTAGCACAGATACGCAGTATTTT.

In DNA form, the CDR3 reads TGTGCCAGCGTTCGGGCGGGAGGTGAGCAGTACTTC. As protein: CASVRAGGEQYF. V gene TRBV2 combines with J gene TRBJ2-7; TRBD2 matches at 8 bases. This CDR3 is built from 12 residues. V gave up 8 bases and J gave up 7 bases; unmatched junction bases: 7. Germline CDR1 reads SNHLY; CDR2 reads FYNNEI.

CDR3 loop: CASSESGGAGEGYTF. CDR3 bases: TGTGCCAGCAGTGAATCGGGGGGCGCCGGGGAGGGCTACACCTTC. This sequence joins TRBV6-1 and TRBJ1-2; a weak D match, TRBD1 (6 bases). Trimming stripped 2 bases from V and 8 bases from J, with 18 bases between. CDR1 and CDR2 (germline): MNHNS, SASEGT. The CDR3 consists of 15 residues.